These 24 T cell receptor beta chains share one sample of origin, sequenced in a study of T and B cells in COVID-19 patients. Blood genomic DNA input for TRB amplification was 250-500 ng. TRB rearrangements were amplified by multiplex PCR with BIOMED2 TRB-A/B primers. TCRdb redid the calling of the multiplex PCR reads with MiXCR, one entry per CDR3 protein. The sample has several thousand distinct CDR3 sequences, about 33% seen once. Sequencing input: blood. Every receptor here comes from a human donor with active COVID-19.

This clonotype was seen more than once but under ten times. The rearrangement links TRBV20-1 to TRBJ2-1; D might be TRBD1 or TRBD2, each matching 6 bases. Looked up from germline, CDR1 is DFQATT and CDR2 is SNEGSKA (reference sequence). The CDR3 runs 15 residues. V shed 0 bases and J shed 0 bases, with 9 bases lying between them. The CDR3 DNA reads as TGCAGTGCTAGAGAGGAGGGGGGCTCCTACAATGAGCAGTTCTTC. It codes for CSAREEGGSYNEQFF.

This rearrangement joins TRBV20-1 to TRBJ2-1, with TRBD2 as a possible D gene (7 bases). The CDR3 totals 13 residues. Germline loops: CDR1 DFQATT, CDR2 SNEGSKA (reference sequence). Trimming cost V 6 bases and J 9 bases, with 18 bases left between them. CDR3 bases: TGCAGTGCCAGAAGGGGGGAGGGCCGTGAGCAGTTCTTC. This translates into CSARRGEGREQFF.

The rearrangement uses TRBV27 and TRBJ2-7; D not certain. V lost 2 bases, J lost 5 bases, and 16 bases lay in between. Germline V gene lookup returns CDR1 MNHEY and CDR2 SMNVEV (reference sequence). This CDR3 has 15 amino acids. The CDR3 coding sequence is TGTGCCAGCAGTTTAAAGCCCCCCGGTGTGAACGAGCAGTACTTC. Translation: CASSLKPPGVNEQYF.

This clonotype came up a few times. The chain employs TRBV19 and TRBJ1-5, with D maybe TRBD1 (5 bases). The germline V and J ends were trimmed by 3 bases and 7 bases, with 7 bases remaining between them. Per germline, CDR1 LNHDA and CDR2 SQIVND (reference sequence). The CDR3 runs to 12 residues. Written as DNA, the CDR3 is TGTGCCAGTAGTATGAGGGGACAGCCCCAGCATTTT. It encodes CASSMRGQPQHF.

V usage is TRBV7-9 and J usage is TRBJ1-1; D is uncertain. Germline V gives CDR1 SEHNR, CDR2 FQNEAQ (reference sequence). This CDR3 comprises 14 residues. V lost 5 bases and J lost 3, with 13 bases in between. The CDR3 loop is CASSGLFGDTEAFF. The CDR3 bases are TGTGCCAGCAGCGGGCTGTTTGGAGACACTGAAGCTTTCTTT.

This chain connects TRBV5-5 to TRBJ2-3, with unresolved D. Germline V gene lookup returns CDR1 SGHKS and CDR2 YYEKEE (reference sequence). The CDR3 has 17 amino acids. Trimming shortened V by 4 bases and J by 2 bases, and 20 bases separated the two germline ends. This CDR3 reads CASSPRALVDLTDTQYF. The CDR3 DNA follows: TGTGCCAGCAGCCCTCGGGCCTTGGTGGACCTCACAGATACGCAGTATTTT.

The chain combines TRBV19 with TRBJ2-4; possibly TRBD1 for D (6 bases). The V gene's germline CDR1 is LNHDA and CDR2 SQIVND (reference sequence). CDR3 length: 20 amino acids. V shed 3 bases and J shed 0 bases, with 24 bases lying between them. This chain's CDR3 is CASSIFPPGQSSLAKNIQYF. In nucleotides, the CDR3 is TGTGCCAGTAGTATCTTCCCCCCGGGACAATCCTCATTAGCCAAAAACATTCAGTACTTC.

This clonotype is labeled as medium-sized. The V and J genes are TRBV19 and TRBJ2-3; 7 positions agree with TRBD2. V was pared by 3 bases and J by 4 bases, with 7 bases of the junction left unmatched. Germline loops: CDR1 LNHDA, CDR2 SQIVND (reference sequence). This CDR3 has 15 residues. The CDR3 DNA reads TGTGCCAGTAGTATTTGGAGCGGGACCCCAGATACGCAGTATTTT. Protein: CASSIWSGTPDTQYF.

This clonotype is labeled as medium-sized. The chain combines TRBV7-6 with TRBJ2-1; maybe TRBD2 (7 bases). The CDR3 sequence is 16 residues long. CDR1 and CDR2 (germline): SGHVS, FNYEAQ. Trimming took 1 base from V and 9 from J, leaving 19 bases between them. The CDR3 nucleotides are TGTGCCAGCAGCTTAGAGGGGGGAGCGGGAAATGTTGAGCAGTTCTTC. This translates into CASSLEGGAGNVEQFF. Supplemented by reference TRBV7-6 and TRBJ2-1, the full variable domain reads GAGVSQSPRYKVTKRGQDVALRCDPISGHVSLYWYRQALGQGPEFLTYFNYEAQQDKSGLPNDRFSAERPEGSISTLTIQRTEQRDSAMYRCASSLEGGAGNVEQFFGPGTRLTVL.

In its sample, this clonotype was seen many times. The V call is TRBV19, the J call TRBJ2-7, with TRBD1 matching 9 bases. The germline V gene encodes CDR1 LNHDA and CDR2 SQIVND (reference sequence). This CDR3 has 13 residues. The V segment lost 5 bases and the J segment 6 bases; nucleotides outside the gene matches: 5. The DNA for the CDR3 is TGTGCCAGTAGTCTGGGACAGGGTTCCGAGCAGTACTTC. Amino acids: CASSLGQGSEQYF.

This clonotype was counted a few times. The chain carries TRBV24-1 and TRBJ2-5, with unresolved D. Germline V lookup: CDR1 KGHDR, CDR2 SFDVKD. The germline V and J ends were trimmed by 4 bases and 5 bases, with 4 bases remaining between them. The CDR3 consists of 11 residues. CDR3 nucleotides: TGTGCCACCAGTGACGGGGAGACCCAGTACTTC. Protein sequence: CATSDGETQYF.

This clonotype was seen a handful of times. V usage is TRBV6-6 and J usage is TRBJ2-5; 13 bases are shared with TRBD2. Germline V gene sequence: CDR1 MNHNY, CDR2 SVGAGI (reference sequence). The ends lost 8 bases at V and 5 bases at J; junction bases unmatched: 11. The CDR3 has 16 residues. The CDR3 DNA reads TGTGCCAGCGGGGACCCCGGGACTAGCGGGATCGAGACCCAGTACTTC. Protein sequence: CASGDPGTSGIETQYF.

This clonotype is medium-sized (0.01 to 0.1%) by share. The chain employs TRBV6-5 and TRBJ2-1; TRBD2 aligns across 8 bases. Germline CDR1 MNHEY, CDR2 SVGAGI. Germline trimming cut 0 bases from V and 4 bases from J; bases unmatched to any gene: 2. This CDR3 is built from 15 residues. The CDR3 DNA sequence: TGTGCCAGCAGTTACTCTGGACTAGCTTACAATGAGCAGTTCTTC. Its protein product is CASSYSGLAYNEQFF.

This clonotype ranks as medium-sized. The chain carries TRBV6-2 or TRBV6-3 and TRBJ2-1; 15 positions match TRBD2. The junction had 5 bases not matched to a gene; V was cut back by 2 bases and J by 9 bases. The CDR3 is made up of 16 amino acids. CDR1 and CDR2 (germline): MNHEY, SVGEGT. CDR3 nucleotides: TGTGCCAGCAGTTACAGGACTAGCGGGAGGGCCAGTGAGCAGTTCTTC. Amino acids: CASSYRTSGRASEQFF.

This clonotype turned up a few times. The chain couples TRBV5-1 to TRBJ2-1; 16 positions match TRBD2. Germline V gene data show CDR1 as SGHRS and CDR2 as YFSETQ. V lost 7 bases to trimming and J lost 0 bases; unmatched junction nucleotides: 1. The CDR3 covers 16 residues. This CDR3 reads CASGTSGRGSYNEQFF. CDR3 nucleotides: TGCGCCAGCGGGACTAGCGGGAGGGGCTCCTACAATGAGCAGTTCTTC.

The CDR3 DNA follows: TGCGCCAGCAGCTTCAGGGGACGGAACACTGAAGCTTTCTTT. This gives the protein CASSFRGRNTEAFF. J is TRBJ1-1 and V is TRBV5-1, with a weak D call TRBD1 (6 bases). The CDR3 is 14 amino acids. V lost 2 bases and J 1 base, leaving 9 bases between the germline ends. Germline V CDR1 and CDR2: SGHRS, YFSETQ.

As regards this clonotype: In this CDR3 the conserved last residue, phenylalanine or tryptophan, is missing, so a read error is likely. This chain links TRBV13 with TRBJ2-7, with TRBD2 identical over 11 bases. Germline V CDR1 and CDR2: PRHDT, FYEKMQ (reference sequence). Trimming took 5 bases from V and 2 from J; bases not matched to a gene: 5. The CDR3 is 15 residues long. The DNA for the CDR3 is TGTGCCAGCAGCCCGACTAGCGGGATTACCTACGAGCAGTACTAC. As protein: CASSPTSGITYEQYY.

This clonotype was detected only a few times. This sequence joins TRBV30 and TRBJ2-5; possible D gene TRBD2, 6 bases. The CDR3 is made up of 14 amino acids. Trimming removed 1 base at V and 5 bases at J, with 14 bases between. Germline CDR1 is GTSNPN and CDR2 is SVGIG (reference sequence). The CDR3: CAWSGDFRGETQYF. The CDR3 DNA reads as TGTGCCTGGAGTGGGGACTTCAGAGGGGAGACCCAGTACTTC.

This chain links TRBV6-5 with TRBJ2-5, with TRBD1 identical over 8 bases. The CDR3 covers 12 residues. Germline assignment: CDR1 MNHEY and CDR2 SVGAGI. Trimming cost V 2 bases and J 7 bases; bases outside gene matches: 0. CDR3 region: CASSYGTGTQYF. The CDR3 coding sequence is TGTGCCAGCAGTTACGGGACAGGGACCCAGTACTTC.

This clonotype has just a few counts. The chain couples TRBV27 to TRBJ2-7; TRBD1 is a possible D gene (6 bases). CDR1 and CDR2 from the germline V gene are MNHEY and SMNVEV (reference sequence). Trimming took 1 base from V and 2 from J, leaving 12 bases between them. The length of the CDR3 is 15 residues. DNA for the CDR3: TGTGCCAGCAGTTTATTCACAGGACAGACCTACGAGCAGTACTTC. Protein: CASSLFTGQTYEQYF.

This sequence joins TRBV27 and TRBJ2-4; D possibly corresponds to TRBD1 (5 bases). The V end lost 0 bases, the J end lost 7 bases, and 13 bases lay between the germline ends. The CDR3 has 15 amino acids. CDR1 and CDR2 from the germline V gene are MNHEY and SMNVEV (reference sequence). The CDR3 here is CASSLSPAGANIQYF. In DNA form, the CDR3 reads TGTGCCAGCAGTTTATCGCCGGCTGGGGCCAACATTCAGTACTTC.

This clonotype is judged medium-sized. The chain is built from TRBV12-3 or TRBV12-4 and TRBJ1-5; tentatively, D is TRBD1 (5 bases). This CDR3 spans 15 amino acids. The V end was cut by 0 bases, the J end by 4 bases, with 10 bases between. This CDR3 is CASSLARAGNQPQHF. The CDR3 DNA reads TGTGCCAGCAGTTTAGCCCGGGCAGGGAATCAGCCCCAGCATTTT.

This clonotype was seen only a few times. The chain combines TRBV19 with TRBJ1-1; D might be TRBD1 (5 bases). This CDR3 has 15 amino acids. Germline V gene sequence: CDR1 LNHDA, CDR2 SQIVND (reference sequence). The ends were cut back, 6 bases at V and 1 base at J, with 15 bases in the middle. This chain's CDR3 is CASRPGGGGNTEAFF. In DNA, the CDR3 is TGTGCCAGTAGGCCCGGGGGGGGAGGGAACACTGAAGCTTTCTTT.

This clonotype was counted between two and nine times. The chain recombines TRBV7-9 with TRBJ1-6; TRBD1 might be the D (6 bases). Germline assignment: CDR1 SEHNR and CDR2 FQNEAQ (reference sequence). Between the trimmed V and J ends, which lost 4 bases and 7 bases, there was a span of 11 bases. The CDR3 runs 14 residues. Here the CDR3 reads CASSSQGGNSPLHF. CDR3 DNA sequence: TGTGCCAGCAGCTCACAGGGAGGGAATTCACCCCTCCACTTT.